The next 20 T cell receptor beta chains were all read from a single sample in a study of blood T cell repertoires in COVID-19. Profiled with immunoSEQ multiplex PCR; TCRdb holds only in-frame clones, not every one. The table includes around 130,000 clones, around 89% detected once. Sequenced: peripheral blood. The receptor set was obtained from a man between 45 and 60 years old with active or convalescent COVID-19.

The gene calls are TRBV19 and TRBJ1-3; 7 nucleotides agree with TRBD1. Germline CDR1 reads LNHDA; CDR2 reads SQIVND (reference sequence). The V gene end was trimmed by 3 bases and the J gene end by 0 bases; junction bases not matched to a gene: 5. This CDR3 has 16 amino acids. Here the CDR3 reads CASSIRRDSSGNTIYF. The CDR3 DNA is TGTGCCAGTAGTATCAGGAGGGACAGCTCTGGAAACACCATATATTTT.

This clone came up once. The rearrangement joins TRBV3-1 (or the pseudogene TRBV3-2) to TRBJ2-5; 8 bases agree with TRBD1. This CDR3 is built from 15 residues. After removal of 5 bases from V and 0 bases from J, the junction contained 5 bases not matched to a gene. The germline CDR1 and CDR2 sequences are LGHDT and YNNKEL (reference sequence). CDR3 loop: CASSEGQGYQETQYF. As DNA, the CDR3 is TGTGCCAGCAGCGAAGGACAGGGCTACCAAGAGACCCAGTACTTC.

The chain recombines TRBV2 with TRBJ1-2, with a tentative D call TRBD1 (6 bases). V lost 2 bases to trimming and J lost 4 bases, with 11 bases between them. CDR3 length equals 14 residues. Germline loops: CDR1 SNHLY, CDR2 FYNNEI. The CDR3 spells CASSEFGQIYGYTF. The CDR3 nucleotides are TGTGCCAGCAGTGAATTCGGACAGATCTATGGCTACACCTTC.

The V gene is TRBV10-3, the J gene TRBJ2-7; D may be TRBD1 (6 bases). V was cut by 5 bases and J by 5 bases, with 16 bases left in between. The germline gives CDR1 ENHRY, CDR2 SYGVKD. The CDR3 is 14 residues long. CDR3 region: CAISPNRVGDEQYF. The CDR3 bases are TGTGCCATCAGTCCGAACAGGGTTGGAGACGAGCAGTACTTC.

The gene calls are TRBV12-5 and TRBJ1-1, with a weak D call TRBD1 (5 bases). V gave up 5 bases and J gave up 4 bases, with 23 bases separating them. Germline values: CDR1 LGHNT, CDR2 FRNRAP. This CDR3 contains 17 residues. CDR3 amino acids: CASGSRDCDGWGTEAFF. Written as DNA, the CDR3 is TGTGCTAGTGGTAGCCGGGACTGTGATGGTTGGGGCACTGAAGCTTTCTTT.

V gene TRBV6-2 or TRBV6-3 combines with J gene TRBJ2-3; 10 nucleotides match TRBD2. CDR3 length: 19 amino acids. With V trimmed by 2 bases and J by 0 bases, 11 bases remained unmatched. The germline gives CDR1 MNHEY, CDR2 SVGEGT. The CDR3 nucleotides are TGTGCCAGCAGTTACCCGAGACTAGCGGGCGCGTCTAGCACAGATACGCAGTATTTT. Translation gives CASSYPRLAGASSTDTQYF.

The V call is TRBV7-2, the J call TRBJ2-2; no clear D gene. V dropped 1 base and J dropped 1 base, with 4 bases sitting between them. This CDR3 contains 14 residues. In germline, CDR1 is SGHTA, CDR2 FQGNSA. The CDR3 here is CASSLGQNTGELFF. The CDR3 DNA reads TGTGCCAGCAGCTTAGGGCAGAACACCGGGGAGCTGTTTTTT.

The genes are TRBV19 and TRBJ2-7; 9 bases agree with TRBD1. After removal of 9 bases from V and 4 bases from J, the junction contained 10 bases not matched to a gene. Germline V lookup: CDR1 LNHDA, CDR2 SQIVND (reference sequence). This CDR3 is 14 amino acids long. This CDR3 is CASKGETGGYEQYF. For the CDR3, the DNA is TGTGCCAGCAAGGGAGAGACAGGGGGGTACGAGCAGTACTTC.

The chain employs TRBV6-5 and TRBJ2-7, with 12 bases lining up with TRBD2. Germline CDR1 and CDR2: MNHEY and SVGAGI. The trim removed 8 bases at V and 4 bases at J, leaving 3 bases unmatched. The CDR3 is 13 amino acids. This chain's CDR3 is CASWTSGVYEQYF. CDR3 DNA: TGTGCCAGCTGGACTAGCGGGGTGTACGAGCAGTACTTC.

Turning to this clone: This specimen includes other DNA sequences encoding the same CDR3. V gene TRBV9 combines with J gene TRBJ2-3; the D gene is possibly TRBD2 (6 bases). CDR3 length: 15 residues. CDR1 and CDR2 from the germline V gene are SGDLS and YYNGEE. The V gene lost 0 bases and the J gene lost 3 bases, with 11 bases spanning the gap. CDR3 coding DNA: TGTGCCAGCAGCGTAGGTGCCGGGGGAACAGATACGCAGTATTTT. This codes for CASSVGAGGTDTQYF.

The CDR3 nucleotides are TGTGCCAGCAGTTTAGGGACTAGTTGGTCATCGCAAGAGACCCAGTACTTC. It specifies CASSLGTSWSSQETQYF. This chain links TRBV28 with TRBJ2-5, with 8 bases lining up with TRBD2. CDR1 and CDR2 from the germline V gene are MDHEN and SYDVKM. Unmatched junction bases numbered 10, after V lost 2 bases and J lost 2 bases. CDR3 length equals 17 residues.

CDR3 residues: CSVERDRGRGETQYF. The CDR3 region has the DNA TGCAGCGTTGAACGAGACAGGGGGCGCGGGGAGACCCAGTACTTC. V gene TRBV29-1 combines with J gene TRBJ2-5, with 10 bases matching TRBD1. V was clipped by 2 bases and J by 5 bases; unmatched bases: 8. In germline, CDR1 is SQVTM, CDR2 ANQGSEA. This CDR3 is built from 15 residues.

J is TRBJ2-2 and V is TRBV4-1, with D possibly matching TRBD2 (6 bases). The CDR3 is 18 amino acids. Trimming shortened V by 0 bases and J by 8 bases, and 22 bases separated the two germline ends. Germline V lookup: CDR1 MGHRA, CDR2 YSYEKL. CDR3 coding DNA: TGCGCCAGCAGCCAAGATCCCCCCTGGACTACTCTAGGGGGGGAGCTGTTTTTT. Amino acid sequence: CASSQDPPWTTLGGELFF.

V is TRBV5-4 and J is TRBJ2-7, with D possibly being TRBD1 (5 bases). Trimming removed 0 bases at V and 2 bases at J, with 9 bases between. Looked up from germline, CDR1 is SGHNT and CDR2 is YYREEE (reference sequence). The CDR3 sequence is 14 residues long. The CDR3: CASSLGQGPYEQYF. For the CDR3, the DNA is TGTGCCAGCAGCTTGGGGCAGGGTCCCTACGAGCAGTACTTC.

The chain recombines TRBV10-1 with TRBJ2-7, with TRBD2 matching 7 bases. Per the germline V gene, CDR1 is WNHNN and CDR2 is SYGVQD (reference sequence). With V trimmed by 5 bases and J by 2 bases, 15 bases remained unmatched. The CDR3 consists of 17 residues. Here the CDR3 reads CASSPTPTWTSPYEQYF. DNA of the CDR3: TGCGCCAGCAGTCCCACCCCAACTTGGACTAGTCCCTACGAGCAGTACTTC.

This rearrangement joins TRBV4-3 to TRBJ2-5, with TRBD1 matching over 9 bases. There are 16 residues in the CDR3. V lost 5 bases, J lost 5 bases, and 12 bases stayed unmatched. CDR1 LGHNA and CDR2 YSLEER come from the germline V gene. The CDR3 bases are TGCGCCAGCAGCAATCCATCGACAGGGGGTGAGGAGACCCAGTACTTC. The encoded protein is CASSNPSTGGEETQYF.

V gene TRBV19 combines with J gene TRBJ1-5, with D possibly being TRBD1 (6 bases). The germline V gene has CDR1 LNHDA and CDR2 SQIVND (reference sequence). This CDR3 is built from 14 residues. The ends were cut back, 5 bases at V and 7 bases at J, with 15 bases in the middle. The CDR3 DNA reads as TGTGCCAGTAGTGTTGGGGGCCAGGGGCAGCCCCAGCATTTT. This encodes CASSVGGQGQPQHF.

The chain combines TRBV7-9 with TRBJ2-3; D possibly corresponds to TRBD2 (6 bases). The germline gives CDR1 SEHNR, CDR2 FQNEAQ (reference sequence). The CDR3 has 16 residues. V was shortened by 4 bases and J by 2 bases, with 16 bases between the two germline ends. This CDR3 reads CASSSLGGAVTDTQYF. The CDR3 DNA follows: TGTGCCAGCAGCTCCCTTGGAGGGGCAGTCACAGATACGCAGTATTTT.

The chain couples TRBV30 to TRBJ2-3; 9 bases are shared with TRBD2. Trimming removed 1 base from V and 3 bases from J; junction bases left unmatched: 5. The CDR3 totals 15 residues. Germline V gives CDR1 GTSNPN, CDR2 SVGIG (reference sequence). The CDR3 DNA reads TGTGCCTGGAGTGGGGTAGCGGGAGTTACAGATACGCAGTATTTT. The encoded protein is CAWSGVAGVTDTQYF. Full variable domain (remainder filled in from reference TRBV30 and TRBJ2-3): SQTIHQWPATLVQPVGSPLSLECTVEGTSNPNLYWYRQAAGRGLQLLFYSVGIGQISSEVPQNLSASRPQDRQFILSSKKLLLSDSGFYLCAWSGVAGVTDTQYFGPGTRLTVL.

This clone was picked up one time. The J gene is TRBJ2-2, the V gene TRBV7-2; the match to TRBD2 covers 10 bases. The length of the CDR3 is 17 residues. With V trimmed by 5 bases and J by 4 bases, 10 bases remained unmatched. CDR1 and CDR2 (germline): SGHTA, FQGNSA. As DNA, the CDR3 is TGTGCCAGCAGCCCCCGTACTAGCGGGGCACCCACCGGGGAGCTGTTTTTT. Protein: CASSPRTSGAPTGELFF.